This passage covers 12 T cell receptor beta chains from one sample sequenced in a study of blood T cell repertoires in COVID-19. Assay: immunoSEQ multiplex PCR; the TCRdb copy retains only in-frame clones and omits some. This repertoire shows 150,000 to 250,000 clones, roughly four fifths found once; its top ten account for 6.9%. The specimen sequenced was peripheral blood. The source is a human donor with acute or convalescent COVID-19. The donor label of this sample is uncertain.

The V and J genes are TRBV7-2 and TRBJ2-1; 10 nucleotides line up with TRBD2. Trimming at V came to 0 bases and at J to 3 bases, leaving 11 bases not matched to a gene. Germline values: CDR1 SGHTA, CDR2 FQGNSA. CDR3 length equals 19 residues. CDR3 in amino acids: CASSLAEAGGPSFYNEQFF. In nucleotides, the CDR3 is TGTGCCAGCAGCTTAGCGGAAGCGGGAGGGCCTTCTTTCTACAATGAGCAGTTCTTC.

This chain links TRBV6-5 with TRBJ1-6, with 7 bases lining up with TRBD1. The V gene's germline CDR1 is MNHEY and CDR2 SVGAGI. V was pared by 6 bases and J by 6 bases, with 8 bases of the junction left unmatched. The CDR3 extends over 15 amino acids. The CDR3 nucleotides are TGTGCCAGCAGGCGGGGGGGGACAGCTAATTCACCCCTCCACTTT. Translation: CASRRGGTANSPLHF.

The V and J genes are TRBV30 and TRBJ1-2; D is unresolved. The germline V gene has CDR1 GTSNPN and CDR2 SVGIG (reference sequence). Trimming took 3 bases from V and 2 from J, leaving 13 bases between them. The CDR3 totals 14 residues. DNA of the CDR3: TGTGCCTGGAGACCGCCGCAGCGGAACTATGGCTACACCTTC. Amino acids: CAWRPPQRNYGYTF.

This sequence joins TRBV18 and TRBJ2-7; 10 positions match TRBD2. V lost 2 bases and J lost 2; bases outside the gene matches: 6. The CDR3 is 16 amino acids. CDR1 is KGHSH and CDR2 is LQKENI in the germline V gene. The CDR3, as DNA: TGTGCCAGCTCACCAGGGGCTAGCGGGAGTCCCTACGAGCAGTACTTC. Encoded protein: CASSPGASGSPYEQYF.

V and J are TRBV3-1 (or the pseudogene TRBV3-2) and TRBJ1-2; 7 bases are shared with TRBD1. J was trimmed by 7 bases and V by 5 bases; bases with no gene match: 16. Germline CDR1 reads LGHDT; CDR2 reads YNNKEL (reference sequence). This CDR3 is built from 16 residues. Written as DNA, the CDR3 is TGTGCCAGCAGCGAAACCGGGACAGCCCGACTGCGTGGCTACACCTTC. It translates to CASSETGTARLRGYTF.

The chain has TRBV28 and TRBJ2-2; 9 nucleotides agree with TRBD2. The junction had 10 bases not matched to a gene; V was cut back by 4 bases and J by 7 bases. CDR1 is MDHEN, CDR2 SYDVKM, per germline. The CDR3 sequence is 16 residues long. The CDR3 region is CASSSPGLASGGELFF. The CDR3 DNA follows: TGTGCCAGCAGTTCTCCGGGACTAGCATCAGGCGGGGAGCTGTTTTTT.

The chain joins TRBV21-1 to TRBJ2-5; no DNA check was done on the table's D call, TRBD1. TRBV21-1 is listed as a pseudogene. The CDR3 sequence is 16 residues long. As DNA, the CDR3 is TGTGCCAGCAGCAAAGCGGAAGGGACAGGGGAACAGACCCAGTACTTC. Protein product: CASSKAEGTGEQTQYF.

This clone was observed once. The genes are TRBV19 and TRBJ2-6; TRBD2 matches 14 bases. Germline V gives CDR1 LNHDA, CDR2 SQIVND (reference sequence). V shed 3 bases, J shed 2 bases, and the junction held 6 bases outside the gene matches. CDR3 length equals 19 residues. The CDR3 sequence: CASSIDGTSGRPGANVLTF. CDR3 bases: TGTGCCAGTAGTATTGACGGGACTAGCGGGAGACCTGGGGCCAACGTCCTGACTTTC.

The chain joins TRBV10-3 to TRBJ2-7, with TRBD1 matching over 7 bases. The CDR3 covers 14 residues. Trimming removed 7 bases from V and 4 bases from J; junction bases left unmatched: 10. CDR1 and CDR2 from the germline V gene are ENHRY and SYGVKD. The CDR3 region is CAITRQGWLYEQYF. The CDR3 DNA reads TGTGCCATCACCCGACAGGGATGGTTGTACGAGCAGTACTTC.

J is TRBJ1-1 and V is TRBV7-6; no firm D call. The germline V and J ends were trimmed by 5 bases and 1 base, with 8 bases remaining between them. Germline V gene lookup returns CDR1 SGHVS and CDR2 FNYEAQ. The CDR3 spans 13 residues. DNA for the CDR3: TGTGCCAGCAGCCGGGGAAGGAACACTGAAGCTTTCTTT. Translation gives CASSRGRNTEAFF.

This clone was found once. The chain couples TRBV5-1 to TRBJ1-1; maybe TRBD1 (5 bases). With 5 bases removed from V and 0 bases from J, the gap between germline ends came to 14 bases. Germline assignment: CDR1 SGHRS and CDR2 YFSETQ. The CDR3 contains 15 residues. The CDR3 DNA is TGCGCCAGCAGGTCCGGCGGGGGGATGAACACTGAAGCTTTCTTT. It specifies CASRSGGGMNTEAFF.

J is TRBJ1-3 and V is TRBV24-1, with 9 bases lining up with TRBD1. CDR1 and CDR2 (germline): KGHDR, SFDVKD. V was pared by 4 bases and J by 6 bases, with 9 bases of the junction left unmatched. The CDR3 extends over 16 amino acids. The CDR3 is CATSDTGTGSVNTIYF. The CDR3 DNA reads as TGTGCCACCAGTGACACCGGGACAGGGAGTGTAAACACCATATATTTT.